These 27 T cell receptor beta chains originate from one sample sequenced in a study of regulatory T cells in long-lasting Graves disease. Building the TCR beta libraries relied on iRepertoire HTBI primers, and CDR3 regions underwent Arm-PCR. A single record per CDR3 protein comes from TCRdb applying MiXCR to the multiplex PCR reads. The sample shows 300,000 to 400,000 distinct CDR3 sequences, roughly 21% of them seen only once. The sample's time point: persistent/refractory GD, antithyroid drugs over 5 years with positive TRAb. RNA from PBMCs was the source of the TCR library. The input for sequencing was peripheral blood mononuclear cells (PBMCs), taken when the disease was refractory, from a patient treated with antithyroid drugs. The receptors originated from a female donor with Graves disease.

Ten or more counts support this clonotype. The rearrangement links TRBV2 to TRBJ2-7; D gene uncertain. The CDR3 extends over 13 amino acids. The V and J ends lost 6 bases and 2 bases respectively, with 11 bases between them. Looked up from germline, CDR1 is SNHLY and CDR2 is FYNNEI. The CDR3 DNA follows: TGTGCCAGCAGCCCAAGACAAGCCTACGAGCAGTACTTC. It specifies CASSPRQAYEQYF.

The CDR3 DNA follows: TGTGCCAGCACGGTAAGAAGGAATAGCAATCAGCCCCAGCATTTT. This translates into CASTVRRNSNQPQHF. This chain connects TRBV3-1 to TRBJ1-5; D uncertain. Germline V gene sequence: CDR1 LGHDT, CDR2 YNNKEL (reference sequence). The CDR3 is made up of 15 amino acids. V dropped 7 bases and J dropped 0 bases, with 13 bases sitting between them. Supplemented by reference TRBV3-1 and TRBJ1-5, the full variable domain reads DTAVSQTPKYLVTQMGNDKSIKCEQNLGHDTMYWYKQDSKKFLKIMFSYNNKELIINETVPNRFSPKSPDKAHLNLHINSLELGDSAVYFCASTVRRNSNQPQHFGDGTRLSIL.

This clonotype was recorded many times. This chain links TRBV20-1 with TRBJ2-5; the D gene is possibly TRBD2 (6 bases). The CDR3 totals 12 residues. The germline CDR1 and CDR2 sequences are DFQATT and SNEGSKA (reference sequence). The DNA for the CDR3 is TGCAGGCCCACTGAGCGGGAAGAGACCCAGTACTTC. Amino acid sequence: CRPTEREETQYF.

The sample holds many counts of this clonotype. The V gene is TRBV3-1, the J gene TRBJ1-2; 11 positions agree with TRBD1. Germline V CDR1 and CDR2: LGHDT, YNNKEL (reference sequence). Trimming took 4 bases from V and 8 from J; bases not matched to a gene: 9. The CDR3 has 15 amino acids. The CDR3 DNA is TGTGCCAGCAGCCGATCCGGACAGGGGGCAGGAGGCTACACCTTC. Protein product: CASSRSGQGAGGYTF.

This clonotype was found a few times. This chain connects TRBV7-9 to TRBJ1-4; D gene uncertain. Germline V gives CDR1 SEHNR, CDR2 FQNEAQ (reference sequence). This CDR3 has 13 residues. V was shortened by 5 bases and J by 4 bases, with 8 bases between the two germline ends. The CDR3 DNA follows: TGTGCCAGCAGCGCGGCCGGTAATGAAAAACTGTTTTTT. This translates into CASSAAGNEKLFF.

This clonotype was recorded many times. The chain has TRBV7-9 and TRBJ2-4, with 8 bases lining up with TRBD2. CDR1 is SEHNR and CDR2 is FQNEAQ in the germline V gene (reference sequence). The CDR3 covers 14 residues. The J segment lost 8 bases and the V segment lost 4 bases, leaving 7 bases of the junction unmatched. CDR3 protein: CASSSAGGWDIQYF. For the CDR3, the DNA is TGTGCCAGCAGCTCGGCGGGGGGTTGGGACATTCAGTACTTC.

This clonotype was recorded many times. The chain uses TRBV11-2 and TRBJ1-1, with a tentative D call TRBD1 (6 bases). Between the trimmed V and J ends, which lost 1 base and 1 base, there was a span of 10 bases. Germline CDR1 and CDR2: SGHAT and FQNNGV. The CDR3 is 15 amino acids. The CDR3 DNA reads TGTGCCAGCAGCTTAGCTCTGGGGGCGAACACTGAAGCTTTCTTT. Amino acids: CASSLALGANTEAFF.

The table lists this clonotype with a few counts. The chain combines TRBV2 with TRBJ2-5, with D possibly matching TRBD2 (6 bases). The CDR3 extends over 13 amino acids. With 7 bases removed from V and 1 base from J, the gap between germline ends came to 10 bases. CDR1 and CDR2 (germline): SNHLY, FYNNEI. The CDR3 here is CASKSGFQETQYF. DNA for the CDR3: TGTGCCAGCAAGAGCGGGTTCCAAGAGACCCAGTACTTC. Full variable domain (missing parts from reference TRBV2 and TRBJ2-5): EPEVTQTPSHQVTQMGQEVILRCVPISNHLYFYWYRQILGQKVEFLVSFYNNEISEKSEIFDDQFSVERPDGSNFTLKIRSTKLEDSAMYFCASKSGFQETQYFGPGTRLLVL.

This clonotype was detected only a few times. This chain's CDR3 is CASSLTREETQYF. DNA of the CDR3: TGTGCCAGCAGCCTAACCAGGGAAGAGACCCAGTACTTC. V gene TRBV7-9 combines with J gene TRBJ2-5, with D possibly TRBD1 on 5 matching bases. This CDR3 is 13 amino acids long. CDR1 is SEHNR and CDR2 is FQNEAQ in the germline V gene (reference sequence). V dropped 5 bases and J dropped 3 bases, with 10 bases sitting between them. Looking up the rest from reference TRBV7-9 and TRBJ2-5 gives the full variable domain: DTGVSQNPRHKITKRGQNVTFRCDPISEHNRLYWYRQTLGQGPEFLTYFQNEAQLEKSRLLSDRFSAERPKGSFSTLEIQRTEQGDSAMYLCASSLTREETQYFGPGTRLLVL.

In nucleotides, the CDR3 is TGCGCCAGCAGCCTTCAGGTAGGGGAAAAGAACACTGAAGCTTTCTTT. It codes for CASSLQVGEKNTEAFF. V is TRBV4-1 and J is TRBJ1-1; possible D gene TRBD1, 5 bases. V was cut by 4 bases and J by 1 base, with 16 bases left in between. CDR1 is MGHRA, CDR2 YSYEKL, per germline. This CDR3 region has 16 residues.

Regarding this clonotype: This clone may be a read error of a much larger clone one base away. The rearrangement joins TRBV7-9 to TRBJ2-7; D is ambiguous. The germline V and J ends were trimmed by 5 bases and 3 bases, with 14 bases remaining between them. The CDR3 length is 14 residues. Germline CDR1 and CDR2: SEHNR and FQNEAQ (reference sequence). The CDR3 sequence is CASSPRSGNYEQYF. CDR3 DNA sequence: TGTGCCAGCAGCCCCCGCTCCGGTAACTACGAGCAGTACTTC.

V and J are TRBV10-3 and TRBJ1-1, with D possibly matching TRBD1 (5 bases). Per germline, CDR1 ENHRY and CDR2 SYGVKD. The CDR3 covers 15 residues. V lost 5 bases and J 2 bases, leaving 15 bases between the germline ends. The CDR3: CAISKPLGENTEAFF. The CDR3 DNA follows: TGTGCCATCAGTAAACCTCTGGGGGAAAACACTGAAGCTTTCTTT.

This clonotype turned up a few times. CDR3 DNA sequence: TGTGCCAGCAGTTTAGGGGGGATCGACACAGATACGCAGTATTTT. This sequence encodes CASSLGGIDTDTQYF. The V and J genes are TRBV12-3 or TRBV12-4 and TRBJ2-3; TRBD1 or TRBD2 may be the D gene (5 bases each). The CDR3 consists of 15 residues. The germline V and J ends were trimmed by 1 base and 2 bases, with 10 bases remaining between them.

In its sample, this clonotype was seen a few times. V usage is TRBV19 and J usage is TRBJ2-5; 7 bases match TRBD1. V lost 2 bases to trimming and J lost 4 bases; unmatched junction nucleotides: 4. The CDR3 has 14 amino acids. CDR1 is LNHDA and CDR2 is SQIVND in the germline V gene (reference sequence). The CDR3 DNA follows: TGTGCCAGTAGTATATCGACAGGGAGAGAGACCCAGTACTTC. Translated, it gives CASSISTGRETQYF.

This clonotype was seen a few times. This chain uses TRBV29-1 with TRBJ2-4, with 7 bases identical to TRBD1. Losses at the gene ends were 1 base for V and 6 bases for J; bases not matched to a gene: 6. This CDR3 spans 14 amino acids. Germline V gene data show CDR1 as SQVTM and CDR2 as ANQGSEA. The CDR3 loop reads CSVEGQGRRNIQYF. CDR3 coding DNA: TGCAGCGTTGAAGGACAGGGTAGGAGAAACATTCAGTACTTC.

The rearrangement joins TRBV16 to TRBJ1-3; D gene uncertain. V was shortened by 4 bases and J by 2 bases, with 12 bases between the two germline ends. CDR3 length equals 15 residues. CDR1 is KGHSY and CDR2 is FQNENV in the germline V gene. In DNA form, the CDR3 reads TGTGCCAGCAGCCTATCAAGAGGGCCTGGAAACACCATATATTTT. It translates to CASSLSRGPGNTIYF.

The chain links TRBV28 to TRBJ2-3, with no clear D. The CDR3 runs 14 residues. V dropped 3 bases and J dropped 3 bases, with 10 bases sitting between them. The V gene's germline CDR1 is MDHEN and CDR2 SYDVKM. CDR3 in DNA: TGTGCCAGCAGTTTTCTGGTTGGGACAGATACGCAGTATTTT. Its protein is CASSFLVGTDTQYF.

For this clonotype: This may arise from a read error, as a much more abundant clone is one base away. The chain recombines TRBV6-5 with TRBJ2-7, with a weak D call TRBD1 (6 bases). Trimming left V 4 bases short and J 6 bases short, with 22 bases between. In germline, CDR1 is MNHEY, CDR2 SVGAGI. The CDR3 runs 16 residues. The CDR3 reads CASSLTLTGNRREQYF. For the CDR3, the DNA is TGTGCCAGCAGTTTAACCTTGACAGGTAACAGGCGCGAGCAGTACTTC.

The genes are TRBV18 and TRBJ2-7, with 7 nucleotides matching TRBD1. Germline CDR1 reads KGHSH; CDR2 reads LQKENI. The junction had 7 bases not matched to a gene; V was cut back by 0 bases and J by 5 bases. CDR3 length: 15 residues. The CDR3 sequence: CASSPPRGGIHEQYF. The CDR3 DNA reads TGTGCCAGCTCACCACCGAGAGGGGGCATCCACGAGCAGTACTTC.

Ten or more counts support this clonotype. The chain joins TRBV6-1 to TRBJ2-7, with TRBD1 matching over 10 bases. CDR3 length: 15 residues. Germline lookup yields CDR1 MNHNS and CDR2 SASEGT. The junction had 6 bases not matched to a gene; V was cut back by 6 bases and J by 1 base. CDR3: CASRIWTGGSYEQYF. DNA for the CDR3: TGTGCCAGCAGGATTTGGACAGGGGGTTCCTACGAGCAGTACTTC.

About this clonotype itself: Being one base from a much bigger clone, this may be a read error. V is TRBV20-1 and J is TRBJ1-4; 11 bases agree with TRBD1. Germline trimming cut 5 bases from V and 9 bases from J; bases unmatched to any gene: 11. The CDR3 has 15 residues. Germline V gene data show CDR1 as DFQATT and CDR2 as SNEGSKA (reference sequence). The DNA of the CDR3 is TGCAGTGCTTCCCCCGGACAGGGGGCCTATAAAAAACTGTTTTTT. The encoded protein is CSASPGQGAYKKLFF.

In its sample, this clonotype was seen a few times. The chain employs TRBV18 and TRBJ1-3; D is ambiguous. CDR1 KGHSH and CDR2 LQKENI come from the germline V gene. The CDR3 totals 12 residues. V shed 4 bases and J shed 4 bases, with 5 bases lying between them. The CDR3 region is CASSRQGNTIYF. CDR3 bases: TGTGCCAGCTCACGACAAGGAAACACCATATATTTT. Drawing the rest from reference TRBV18 and TRBJ1-3, the complete variable domain is NAGVMQNPRHLVRRRGQEARLRCSPMKGHSHVYWYRQLPEEGLKFMVYLQKENIIDESGMPKERFSAEFPKEGPSILRIQQVVRGDSAAYFCASSRQGNTIYFGEGSWLTVV.

This clonotype has a count of ten or more. This chain joins TRBV28 and TRBJ1-1; no definite D call. Germline V lookup: CDR1 MDHEN, CDR2 SYDVKM. This CDR3 comprises 14 residues. Trimming pared 5 bases from V and 0 bases from J, leaving 10 bases between. The CDR3 sequence is CASSPWPVNTEAFF. CDR3 sequence (DNA): TGTGCCAGCAGTCCGTGGCCAGTGAACACTGAAGCTTTCTTT.

This clonotype was seen many times. The rearrangement uses TRBV12-3 or TRBV12-4 and TRBJ2-7; no reliable D call. The CDR3 covers 13 residues. Trimming pared 3 bases from V and 6 bases from J, leaving 12 bases between. DNA of the CDR3: TGTGCCAGCAGTTTCTCAACAGCTTCCGAGCAGTACTTC. Its protein is CASSFSTASEQYF.

The rearrangement uses TRBV20-1 and TRBJ1-3; unclear D gene. The CDR3 has 17 residues. V lost 2 bases and J 0 bases, leaving 17 bases between the germline ends. CDR1 DFQATT and CDR2 SNEGSKA come from the germline V gene (reference sequence). The CDR3 DNA reads as TGCAGTGCTAGAAGGCCCCTCAAGAACTACTCTGGAAACACCATATATTTT. Residues: CSARRPLKNYSGNTIYF.

This clonotype was seen many times. J is TRBJ2-4 and V is TRBV18; either TRBD1 or TRBD2 may supply D (7 bases each). This CDR3 contains 16 residues. V dropped 3 bases and J dropped 0 bases, with 12 bases sitting between them. In germline, CDR1 is KGHSH, CDR2 LQKENI. CDR3 region: CASSPTGRVAKNIQYF. The CDR3 DNA reads as TGTGCCAGCTCACCGACAGGGAGGGTAGCCAAAAACATTCAGTACTTC.

This chain connects TRBV6-1 to TRBJ2-2; 7 bases are shared with TRBD2. Per germline, CDR1 MNHNS and CDR2 SASEGT. The CDR3 is made up of 14 amino acids. V shed 8 bases, J shed 6 bases, and the junction held 9 bases outside the gene matches. CDR3 region: CASDGLAGAGELFF. The DNA of the CDR3 is TGTGCCAGCGACGGGTTGGCGGGAGCCGGGGAGCTGTTTTTT.